This TCR beta chain was sequenced in a study of cytomegalovirus exposure and HLA in healthy donors. The CDR3 loop spans 17 amino acids. V lost 1 base to trimming and J lost 10 bases; unmatched junction nucleotides: 15. Germline CDR1 is LGHNA and CDR2 is YNFKEQ. In regard to this clone: Antigen specificity is unknown.

Study-level results: Rarity held for most TCR sequences, but there were some public TCRs that occurred in many donors. Three CMV-associated chains were confirmed in vitro to be specific for CMV antigens. Most CMV-associated TCR beta chains appeared HLA-restricted in a later analysis.

13 Jbeta primers and 60 Vbeta primers were used for the PCR. The assay was immunoSEQ multiplex PCR, and TCRdb's table has in-frame clones only and misses some. The sample contains 150,000 to 200,000 clones, around 83% of which appear only once. The chain is built from TRBV4-2 and TRBJ2-1; TRBD2 aligns across 8 bases. The sequenced material came from PBMCs. This clonotype was sampled from a man between 18 and 29 years old in good health and CMV-seropositive. CDR3 amino acids: CASSQGVRGAGVGEQFF. CDR3 sequence (DNA): TGTGCCAGCAGCCAAGGGGTGCGGGGGGCTGGTGTAGGCGAGCAGTTCTTC.